This T cell receptor beta chain was found in a study of CXCR3-negative and CXCR3-positive naive CD8 T cells. Overall study results and limits: Memory cells diverged, while naive CXCR3-positive and CXCR3-negative cells had similar TRBV-TRBJ usage. Cryopreservation partially lowered CXCR3 expression, so most assays used fresh PBMCs. The TRB CDR3s that CXCR3-positive naive cells carried were more hydrophobic than those of CXCR3-negative naive cells. The study inferred TCR strength from TRB CDR3 properties and found comparable surface CD5 between naive subsets.

The CDR3 extends over 14 amino acids. Germline loops: CDR1 MDHEN, CDR2 SYDVKM. Naive CD8+ T lymphocytes were specified as CD45RO-CCR7+CD27+CD95-. As to this clonotype: What it recognizes is unknown.

Each TRB cDNA library was prepared by 5' RACE (with UMI labels). TCRdb re-called the 5' RACE reads, yielding one record per CDR3 amino acid sequence without DNA. This table holds roughly 7,300 distinct CDR3 sequences. The receptor comes from a human donor in good health. Some clones in this sample may be carry-over from other donors' samples. The sequencing sample was made of naive CXCR3+ CD8+ T cells from blood. Subset indicated: CD45RO-CCR7+CD27+CD95- naive CD8+ T cells expressing CXCR3 (TNR3+). J is TRBJ2-7 and V is TRBV28. The CDR3 protein is CASSFSEGSYEQYF.